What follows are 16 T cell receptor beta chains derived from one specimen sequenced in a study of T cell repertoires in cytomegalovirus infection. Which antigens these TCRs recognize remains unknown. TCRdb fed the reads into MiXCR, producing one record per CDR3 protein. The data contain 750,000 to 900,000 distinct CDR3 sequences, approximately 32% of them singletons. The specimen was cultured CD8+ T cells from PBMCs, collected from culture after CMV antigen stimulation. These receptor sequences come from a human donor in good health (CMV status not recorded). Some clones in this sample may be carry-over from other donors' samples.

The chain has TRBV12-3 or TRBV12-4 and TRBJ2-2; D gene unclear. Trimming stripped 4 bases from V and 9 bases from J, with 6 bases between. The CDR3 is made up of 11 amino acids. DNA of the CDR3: TGTGCCAGCAGTTCCTCCCGGGAGCTGTTTTTT. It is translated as CASSSSRELFF.

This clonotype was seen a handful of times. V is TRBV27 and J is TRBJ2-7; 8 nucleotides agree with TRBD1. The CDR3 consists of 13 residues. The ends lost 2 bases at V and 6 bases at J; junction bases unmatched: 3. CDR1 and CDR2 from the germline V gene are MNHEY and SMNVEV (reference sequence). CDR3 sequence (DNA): TGTGCCAGCAGTTTACTAACAGGGGGCGAGCAGTACGTC. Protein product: CASSLLTGGEQYV.

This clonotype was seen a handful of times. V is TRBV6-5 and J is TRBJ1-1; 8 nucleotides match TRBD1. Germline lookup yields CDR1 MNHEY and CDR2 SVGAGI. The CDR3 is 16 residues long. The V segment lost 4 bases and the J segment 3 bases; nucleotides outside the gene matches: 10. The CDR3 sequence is CASSSILQGEDTEAFF. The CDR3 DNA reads TGTGCCAGCAGTTCCATTTTACAGGGGGAGGACACTGAAGCTTTCTTT.

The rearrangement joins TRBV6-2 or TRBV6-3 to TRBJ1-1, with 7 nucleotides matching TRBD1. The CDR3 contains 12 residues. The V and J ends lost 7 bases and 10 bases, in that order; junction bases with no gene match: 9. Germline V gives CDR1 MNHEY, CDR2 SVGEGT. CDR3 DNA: TGTGCCAGCACCGACAGGGCTGCCTCAGCTTTCTTT. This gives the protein CASTDRAASAFF.

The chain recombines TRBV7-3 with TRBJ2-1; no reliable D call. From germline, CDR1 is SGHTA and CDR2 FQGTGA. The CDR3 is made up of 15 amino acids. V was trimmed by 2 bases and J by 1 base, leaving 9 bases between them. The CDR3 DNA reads TGTGCCAGCAGCTTATATCCAGCTTCCTACAATGAGCAGTTCTTC. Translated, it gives CASSLYPASYNEQFF. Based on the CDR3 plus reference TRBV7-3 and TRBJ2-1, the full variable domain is GAGVSQTPSNKVTEKGKYVELRCDPISGHTALYWYRQSLGQGPEFLIYFQGTGAADDSGLPNDRFFAVRPEGSVSTLKIQRTERGDSAVYLCASSLYPASYNEQFFGPGTRLTVL.

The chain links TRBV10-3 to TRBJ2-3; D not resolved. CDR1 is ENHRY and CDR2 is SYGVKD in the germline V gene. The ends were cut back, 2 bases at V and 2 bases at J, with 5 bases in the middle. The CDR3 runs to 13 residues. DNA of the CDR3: TGTGCCATCAGTGAGGGGGTCACAGATACGCAGTATTTT. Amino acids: CAISEGVTDTQYF.

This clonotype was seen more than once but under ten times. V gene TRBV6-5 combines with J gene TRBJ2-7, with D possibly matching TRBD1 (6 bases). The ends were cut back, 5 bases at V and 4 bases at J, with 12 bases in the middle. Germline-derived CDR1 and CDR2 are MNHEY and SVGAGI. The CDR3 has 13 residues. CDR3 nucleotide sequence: TGTGCCAGCAGTGCGCGGACAGTTTACGAGCAGTACTTC. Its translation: CASSARTVYEQYF.

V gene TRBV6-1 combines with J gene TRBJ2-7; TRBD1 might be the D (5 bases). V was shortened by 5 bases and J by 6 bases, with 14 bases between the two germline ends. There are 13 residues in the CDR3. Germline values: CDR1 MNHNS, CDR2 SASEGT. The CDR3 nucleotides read TGTGCCAGCAGTTTAAAGGGGTTTGCCGAGCAGTACTTC. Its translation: CASSLKGFAEQYF.

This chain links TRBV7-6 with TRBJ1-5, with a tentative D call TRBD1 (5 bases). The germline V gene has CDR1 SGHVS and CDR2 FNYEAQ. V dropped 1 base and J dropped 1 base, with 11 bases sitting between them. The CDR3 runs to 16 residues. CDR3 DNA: TGTGCCAGCAGCTTAGGGACACCCCTAAGCAATCAGCCCCAGCATTTT. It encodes CASSLGTPLSNQPQHF.

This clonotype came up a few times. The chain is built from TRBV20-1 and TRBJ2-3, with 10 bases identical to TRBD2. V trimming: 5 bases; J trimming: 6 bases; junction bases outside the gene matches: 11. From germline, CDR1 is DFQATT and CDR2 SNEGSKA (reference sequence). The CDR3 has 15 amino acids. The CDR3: CSAPEYLAGDDTQYF. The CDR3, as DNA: TGCAGTGCTCCAGAGTATCTAGCGGGGGACGATACGCAGTATTTT.

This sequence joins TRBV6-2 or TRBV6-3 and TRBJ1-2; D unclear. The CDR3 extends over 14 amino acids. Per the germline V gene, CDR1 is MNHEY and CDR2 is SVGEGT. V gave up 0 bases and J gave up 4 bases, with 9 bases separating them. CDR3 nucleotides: TGTGCCAGCAGTTACTCACCGCTTTTCTATGGCTACACCTTC. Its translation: CASSYSPLFYGYTF.

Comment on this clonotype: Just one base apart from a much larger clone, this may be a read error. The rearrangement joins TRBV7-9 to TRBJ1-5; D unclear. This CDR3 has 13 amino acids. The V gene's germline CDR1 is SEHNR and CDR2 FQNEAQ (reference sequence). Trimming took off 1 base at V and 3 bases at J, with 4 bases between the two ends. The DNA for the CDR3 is TGTGCCAGCAGCTTAGACAACAATCAGCCCCAGCATTTT. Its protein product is CASSLDNNQPQHF. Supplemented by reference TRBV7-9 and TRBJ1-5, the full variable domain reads DTGVSQNPRHKITKRGQNVTFRCDPISEHNRLYWYRQTLGQGPEFLTYFQNEAQLEKSRLLSDRFSAERPKGSFSTLEIQRTEQGDSAMYLCASSLDNNQPQHFGDGTRLSIL.

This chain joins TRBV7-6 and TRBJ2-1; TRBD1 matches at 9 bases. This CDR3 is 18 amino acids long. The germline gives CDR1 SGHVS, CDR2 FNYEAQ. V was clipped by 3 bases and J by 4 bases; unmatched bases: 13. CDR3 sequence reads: CASSFTGTGRNFYNEQFF. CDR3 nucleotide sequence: TGTGCCAGCAGCTTCACCGGGACAGGGAGGAATTTTTACAATGAGCAGTTCTTC. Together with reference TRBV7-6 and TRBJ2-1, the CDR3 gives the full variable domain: GAGVSQSPRYKVTKRGQDVALRCDPISGHVSLYWYRQALGQGPEFLTYFNYEAQQDKSGLPNDRFSAERPEGSISTLTIQRTEQRDSAMYRCASSFTGTGRNFYNEQFFGPGTRLTVL.

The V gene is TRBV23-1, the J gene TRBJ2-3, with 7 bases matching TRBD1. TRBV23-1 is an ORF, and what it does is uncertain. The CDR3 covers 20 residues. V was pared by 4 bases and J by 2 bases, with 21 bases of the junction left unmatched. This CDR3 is CASSLTTCDRVGRVTDTQYF. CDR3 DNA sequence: TGCGCCAGCAGTCTCACCACTTGCGACAGGGTGGGTCGTGTCACAGATACGCAGTATTTT.

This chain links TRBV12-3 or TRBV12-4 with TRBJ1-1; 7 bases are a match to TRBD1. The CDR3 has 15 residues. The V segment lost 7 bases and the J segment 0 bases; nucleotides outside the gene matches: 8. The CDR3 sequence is CASNKPGQMNTEAFF. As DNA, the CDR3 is TGTGCCAGCAACAAACCGGGACAGATGAACACTGAAGCTTTCTTT.

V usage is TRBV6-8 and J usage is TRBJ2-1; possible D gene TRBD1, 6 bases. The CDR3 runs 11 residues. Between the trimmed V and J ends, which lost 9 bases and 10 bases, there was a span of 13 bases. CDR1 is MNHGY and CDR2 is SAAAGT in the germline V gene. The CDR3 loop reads CASLGAGEQFF. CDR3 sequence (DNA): TGTGCCAGTCTGGGGGCCGGCGAGCAGTTCTTC.